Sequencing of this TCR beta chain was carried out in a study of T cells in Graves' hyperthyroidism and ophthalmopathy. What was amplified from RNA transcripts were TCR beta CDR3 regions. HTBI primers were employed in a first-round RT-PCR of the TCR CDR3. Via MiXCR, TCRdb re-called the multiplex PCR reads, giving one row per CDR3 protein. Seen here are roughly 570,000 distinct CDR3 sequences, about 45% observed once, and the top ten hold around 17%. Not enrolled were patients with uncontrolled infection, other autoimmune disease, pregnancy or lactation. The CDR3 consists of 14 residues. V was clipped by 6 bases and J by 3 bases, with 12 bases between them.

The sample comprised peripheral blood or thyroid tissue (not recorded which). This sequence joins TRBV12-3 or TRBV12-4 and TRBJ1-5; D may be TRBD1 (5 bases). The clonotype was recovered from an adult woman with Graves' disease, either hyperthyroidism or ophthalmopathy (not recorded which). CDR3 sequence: CASSKDSLNQPQHF. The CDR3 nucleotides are TGTGCCAGCAGCAAAGACAGTCTCAATCAGCCCCAGCATTTT.